Below are 17 T cell receptor beta chains sequenced from a single sample in a study of blood T cell repertoires in COVID-19. Profiling relied on immunoSEQ multiplex PCR, and the TCRdb table lists in-frame clones only, not all of them. Altogether 400,000 to 550,000 clones are present, around 89% being singletons, with the ten largest covering 4.3%. Sequencing was performed on peripheral blood. These receptors originate from a woman between 25 and 40 years old with acute or convalescent COVID-19.

This chain joins TRBV30 and TRBJ1-1; 9 positions match TRBD1. The V and J ends lost 5 bases and 4 bases, in that order; junction bases with no gene match: 8. Germline lookup yields CDR1 GTSNPN and CDR2 SVGIG (reference sequence). This CDR3 is built from 14 residues. In DNA form, the CDR3 reads TGTGCCTGGGACAGGGGGAAGGGGAGCACTGAAGCTTTCTTT. The encoded protein is CAWDRGKGSTEAFF.

The rearrangement links TRBV6-5 to TRBJ1-4; 8 bases match TRBD1. Germline V gene sequence: CDR1 MNHEY, CDR2 SVGAGI. The CDR3 runs to 13 residues. Losses at the gene ends were 8 bases for V and 6 bases for J; bases not matched to a gene: 5. The CDR3 here is CASAGTGHEKLFF. The CDR3 DNA is TGTGCCAGCGCCGGGACAGGTCATGAAAAACTGTTTTTT.

The chain recombines TRBV6-6 with TRBJ1-1, with D possibly being TRBD1 (5 bases). The CDR3 length is 13 residues. Trimming pared 11 bases from V and 1 base from J, leaving 14 bases between. Germline assignment: CDR1 MNHNY and CDR2 SVGAGI (reference sequence). This CDR3 reads CAGRGDGNTEAFF. The CDR3 DNA reads TGTGCCGGGCGGGGGGACGGGAACACTGAAGCTTTCTTT.

The chain joins TRBV7-9 to TRBJ2-5; tentative D call: TRBD1 (6 bases). CDR3 length: 14 residues. V lost 3 bases, J lost 3 bases, and 11 bases lay in between. Germline values: CDR1 SEHNR, CDR2 FQNEAQ (reference sequence). CDR3 amino acids: CASSFNREKETQYF. The CDR3 DNA follows: TGTGCCAGCAGCTTCAACAGGGAGAAAGAGACCCAGTACTTC. Complete variable domain (other parts from reference TRBV7-9 and TRBJ2-5): DTGVSQNPRHKITKRGQNVTFRCDPISEHNRLYWYRQTLGQGPEFLTYFQNEAQLEKSRLLSDRFSAERPKGSFSTLEIQRTEQGDSAMYLCASSFNREKETQYFGPGTRLLVL.

V is TRBV3-1 (or the pseudogene TRBV3-2) and J is TRBJ2-5, with D perhaps TRBD2 (7 bases). The CDR3 has 17 amino acids. Trimming removed 3 bases from V and 1 base from J, with 18 bases in between. In germline, CDR1 is LGHDT, CDR2 YNNKEL (reference sequence). The CDR3 loop reads CASSHFHDGGPQETQYF. CDR3 coding DNA: TGTGCCAGCAGCCACTTCCACGACGGGGGGCCCCAAGAGACCCAGTACTTC.

V is TRBV2 and J is TRBJ1-4, with 8 bases aligning to TRBD1. Germline V gene data show CDR1 as SNHLY and CDR2 as FYNNEI. This CDR3 is built from 16 residues. V lost 5 bases, J lost 8 bases, and 13 bases stayed unmatched. DNA of the CDR3: TGTGCCAGCAGTTTTCAAGCGTCAGGGGGCATGGAAAAACTGTTTTTT. Translation: CASSFQASGGMEKLFF.

The chain links TRBV3-1 (or the pseudogene TRBV3-2) to TRBJ1-6; no reliable D call. CDR1 and CDR2 (germline): LGHDT, YNNKEL (reference sequence). V was pared by 5 bases and J by 12 bases, with 14 bases between. The CDR3 contains 13 residues. Here the CDR3 reads CASSFRASGPLHF. As DNA, the CDR3 is TGTGCCAGCAGCTTCCGGGCCAGCGGACCCCTCCACTTT.

The rearrangement joins TRBV29-1 to TRBJ1-1; D may be TRBD1 (6 bases). Trimming took off 4 bases at V and 11 bases at J, with 17 bases between the two ends. CDR1 SQVTM and CDR2 ANQGSEA come from the germline V gene. The length of the CDR3 is 12 residues. The CDR3 loop reads CSVGGPQARAFF. The CDR3 region has the DNA TGCAGCGTTGGGGGGCCCCAAGCCAGGGCTTTCTTT.

The V and J genes are TRBV25-1 and TRBJ2-5, with 9 nucleotides matching TRBD1. Per the germline V gene, CDR1 is MGHDK and CDR2 is SYGVNS. The CDR3 runs to 16 residues. V gave up 3 bases and J gave up 5 bases; unmatched junction bases: 10. The CDR3 DNA sequence: TGTGCCAGCAGTGAGCAGGACAGGGGATGGGTTGAGACCCAGTACTTC. Its translation: CASSEQDRGWVETQYF.

V gene TRBV6-5 combines with J gene TRBJ2-7; 7 nucleotides agree with TRBD1. V gave up 4 bases and J gave up 7 bases; unmatched junction bases: 10. Germline V CDR1 and CDR2: MNHEY, SVGAGI. This CDR3 spans 14 amino acids. The CDR3 DNA reads as TGTGCCAGCAGTTGGGACAGAACCAGAGGGGAGCAGTACTTC. Residues: CASSWDRTRGEQYF.

This clone was seen once. The chain uses TRBV27 and TRBJ2-1; 9 bases fit TRBD2. The V and J ends lost 6 bases and 8 bases, in that order; junction bases with no gene match: 14. Germline V lookup: CDR1 MNHEY, CDR2 SMNVEV (reference sequence). The CDR3 covers 16 residues. The CDR3 spells CASSPRVRRGGDEQFF. The CDR3 DNA follows: TGTGCCAGCAGCCCTCGTGTTAGGCGGGGGGGCGATGAGCAGTTCTTC.

The rearrangement links TRBV7-9 to TRBJ2-7; D uncertain. The germline CDR1 and CDR2 sequences are SEHNR and FQNEAQ (reference sequence). This CDR3 spans 12 amino acids. V lost 1 base and J lost 7, with 8 bases in between. CDR3 coding DNA: TGTGCCAGCAGCTTAGAGTCCGGGGAGCAGTACTTC. It is translated as CASSLESGEQYF.

This chain uses TRBV15 with TRBJ1-2; TRBD1 matches 12 bases. This CDR3 region has 15 residues. Germline CDR1 LNHNV, CDR2 YYDKDF (reference sequence). V lost 3 bases to trimming and J lost 8 bases; unmatched junction nucleotides: 7. The CDR3 coding sequence is TGTGCCACCAGCAGTGGGACAGGGGGCGCAAGGGGCTACACCTTC. Translated, it gives CATSSGTGGARGYTF.

V gene TRBV6-5 combines with J gene TRBJ1-2, with 8 nucleotides matching TRBD1. CDR1 MNHEY and CDR2 SVGAGI come from the germline V gene. J gave up 5 bases and V 2 bases, and 10 bases lay outside the gene matches. This CDR3 is built from 16 residues. The CDR3 region has the DNA TGTGCCAGCAGTTACAGGGGTGGGCAGGGGGCTTATGGCTACACCTTC. This sequence encodes CASSYRGGQGAYGYTF.

This rearrangement joins TRBV6-6 to TRBJ2-7; 7 bases are shared with TRBD2. The germline CDR1 and CDR2 sequences are MNHNY and SVGAGI (reference sequence). The CDR3 has 13 residues. V shed 6 bases, J shed 3 bases, and the junction held 5 bases outside the gene matches. CDR3 sequence: CASRLKRGYEQYF. CDR3 DNA sequence: TGTGCCAGCAGATTAAAGCGGGGCTACGAGCAGTACTTC.

This clone was counted a single time. A junction end diverges from the germline sequence, so it may reflect a read error. The genes are TRBV19 and TRBJ2-5; 15 bases align to TRBD2. Per the germline V gene, CDR1 is LNHDA and CDR2 is SQIVND (reference sequence). The CDR3 runs 15 residues. CDR3 amino acids: CATGGLAGGQGTQYF. The CDR3 nucleotides are TGTGCCACCGGCGGACTAGCGGGGGGGCAAGGGACCCAGTACTTC.

Worth noting for this clone: Within the sample, other DNA sequences also encode this same CDR3. The J gene is TRBJ1-5, the V gene TRBV18; 8 positions match TRBD1. The V gene's germline CDR1 is KGHSH and CDR2 LQKENI. The CDR3 covers 15 residues. J was trimmed by 1 base and V by 2 bases; bases with no gene match: 1. The CDR3 loop reads CASSPTGGSNQPQHF. The CDR3, as DNA: TGTGCCAGCTCACCAACAGGGGGGAGCAATCAGCCCCAGCATTTT.